This T cell receptor (beta chain) was identified during a study of coeliac disease. Study at large: High-resolution HLA typing was lacking; TRBV7-2 bias was queried instead.

Sequencing used immunoSEQ multiplex PCR; TCRdb keeps in-frame clones, though not all of them. The table has about 9,400 clones, 67% seen once. Germline CDR1 SEHNR, CDR2 FQNEAQ (reference sequence). The CDR3 has 14 residues. The study, taken as a whole, reports: Of coeliac lamina propria samples, 9 of 18 held published gliadin-specific TRB sequences, versus 1 of 6 controls.

Comment on this clone: Its antigen is not identified. Germline is not matched at one junction end, which may reflect a read error.

Sequenced input: lamina propria lymphocytes from the gut. The receptor comes from an older woman with celiac disease. The rearrangement uses TRBV7-9 and TRBJ1-2; weak D call: TRBD1 (6 bases). CDR3 in DNA: TGTGCCAGCAGCCCGGACAGTACTAACTATGGCTACGCCTTC. This gives the protein CASSPDSTNYGYAF.